Shown below are 8 T cell receptor beta chains from a single sample sequenced in a study of blood T cells in healthy people across ages. Together with a sample-barcoded 5' primer, a J-beta primer mix was included in a second PCR lasting about 6 to 12 cycles. TCRdb redid the calling of the 5' RACE reads with MiXCR, one entry per CDR3 protein. The table records over a million distinct CDR3 sequences, about 23% of them present only once. These data also formed part of another study, on T cells of mothers and their children.

Sequenced material: blood. These receptors came from a girl aged 2-10 years in good health.

This clonotype turned up a few times. The V and J genes are TRBV15 and TRBJ2-7; possibly TRBD1 for D (6 bases). This CDR3 comprises 15 residues. V was clipped by 3 bases and J by 1 base, with 13 bases between them. From germline, CDR1 is LNHNV and CDR2 YYDKDF (reference sequence). CDR3 sequence reads: CATSRDPDRSYEQYF. CDR3 coding DNA: TGTGCCACCAGCAGGGACCCCGACAGGTCCTACGAGCAGTACTTC.

The chain carries TRBV4-1 and TRBJ2-1; no clear D. The end of the DNA is better explained by TRBJ2-7, so the J call may be wrong. The CDR3 has 13 amino acids. Germline lookup yields CDR1 MGHRA and CDR2 YSYEKL. As DNA, the CDR3 is TGCGCCAGCAGCCCGACCGGGTCTGATGAGCAGTACTTC. Translation gives CASSPTGSDEQYF.

This clonotype was detected once. A much larger clonotype is one base distant, so this may be a read error. V gene TRBV7-8 combines with J gene TRBJ1-1; 8 bases fit TRBD1. The V segment lost 5 bases and the J segment 7 bases; nucleotides outside the gene matches: 3. From germline, CDR1 is SGHVS and CDR2 FQNEAQ. The CDR3 is made up of 12 amino acids. In DNA form, the CDR3 reads TGTGCCAGCAGCGTGACAGGGGTTGAAGCTTTCTTT. Amino acids: CASSVTGVEAFF.

The chain uses TRBV19 and TRBJ1-2, with D hard to call. V shed 8 bases and J shed 3 bases, with 13 bases lying between them. This CDR3 region has 13 residues. Germline values: CDR1 LNHDA, CDR2 SQIVND (reference sequence). Written as DNA, the CDR3 is TGTGCCAGTGGTGCGTCGGGATACTATGGCTACACCTTC. The encoded protein is CASGASGYYGYTF.

There are a few counts of this clonotype. The gene calls are TRBV7-9 and TRBJ2-4; the match to TRBD1 covers 11 bases. J was trimmed by 6 bases and V by 3 bases; bases with no gene match: 16. CDR1 is SEHNR, CDR2 FQNEAQ, per germline (reference sequence). This CDR3 spans 19 amino acids. CDR3: CASSFFGTGGLAGRNIQYF. CDR3 DNA sequence: TGTGCCAGCAGCTTCTTCGGGACAGGGGGACTAGCTGGTAGAAACATTCAGTACTTC.

With regard to this clonotype: The junction does not match germline at one end; this may be a read error. This chain uses TRBV6-2 or TRBV6-3 with TRBJ1-1; D may be TRBD1 (6 bases). Germline-derived CDR1 and CDR2 are MNHEY and SVGEGT. There are 17 residues in the CDR3. CDR3 sequence reads: CASSYSQAQLGGTEPFF. CDR3 DNA: TGTGCCAGCAGTTATAGCCAGGCGCAACTAGGGGGGACTGAACCTTTCTTT.

The V call is TRBV9, the J call TRBJ2-5; 12 bases match TRBD2. Germline V lookup: CDR1 SGDLS, CDR2 YYNGEE. The junction had 3 bases not matched to a gene; V was cut back by 3 bases and J by 0 bases. The CDR3 extends over 16 amino acids. CDR3 region: CASSGGTSGYQETQYF. The DNA for the CDR3 is TGTGCCAGCAGCGGGGGGACTAGCGGGTACCAAGAGACCCAGTACTTC.

This clonotype has more than one count but fewer than ten. The V call is TRBV12-3 or TRBV12-4, the J call TRBJ1-3; D ambiguous. The length of the CDR3 is 15 residues. V lost 4 bases, J lost 0 bases, and 10 bases lay in between. The CDR3 nucleotides are TGTGCCAGCAGTTCAGGCGGGCACTCTGGAAACACCATATATTTT. Protein sequence: CASSSGGHSGNTIYF.